One and the same sample provided the 13 T cell receptor beta chains below, sequenced in a study of blood T cell repertoires in COVID-19. The method was immunoSEQ multiplex PCR; TCRdb's version includes in-frame clones alone and lacks a portion of them. Seen here are 200,000 to 250,000 clones, approximately 84% observed once, and the top ten hold 11%. The material sequenced was peripheral blood. The receptor source for this set is a man aged 50-60 years with COVID-19, enrolled during active disease.

V gene TRBV4-2 combines with J gene TRBJ2-1, with a weak D call TRBD2 (6 bases). Trimming shortened V by 0 bases and J by 8 bases, and 14 bases separated the two germline ends. CDR3 length: 15 residues. Germline V gives CDR1 LGHNA, CDR2 YNFKEQ. CDR3: CASSQDVGSLDEQFF. The CDR3 DNA reads as TGTGCCAGCAGCCAAGATGTCGGGAGTCTGGATGAGCAGTTCTTC.

This clone came up once. This chain connects TRBV27 to TRBJ2-7; 7 bases fit TRBD1. Germline V lookup: CDR1 MNHEY, CDR2 SMNVEV (reference sequence). Trimming removed 6 bases from V and 2 bases from J; junction bases left unmatched: 4. The CDR3 is made up of 13 amino acids. The DNA of the CDR3 is TGTGCCAGCAGCCTGGGACAGCCCTACGAGCAGTACTTC. The encoded protein is CASSLGQPYEQYF.

The chain uses TRBV7-2 and TRBJ2-2; 10 nucleotides match TRBD1. Germline V gives CDR1 SGHTA, CDR2 FQGNSA. The CDR3 is 15 amino acids. The CDR3 sequence is CAEGTGARNTGELFF. CDR3 nucleotides: TGTGCTGAAGGGACAGGGGCTCGGAACACCGGGGAGCTGTTTTTT.

The chain carries TRBV7-9 and TRBJ1-2; 7 positions agree with TRBD1. The CDR3 spans 15 residues. V trimming: 4 bases; J trimming: 2 bases; junction bases outside the gene matches: 7. In germline, CDR1 is SEHNR, CDR2 FQNEAQ (reference sequence). The CDR3 region is CASSYRQGINYGYTF. DNA for the CDR3: TGTGCCAGCAGCTATAGACAGGGAATAAACTATGGCTACACCTTC.

CDR3 nucleotide sequence: TGTGCCAGCAGCCCAAGGACAGCGAACACTGAAGCTTTCTTT. Residues: CASSPRTANTEAFF. The V gene is TRBV11-1, the J gene TRBJ1-1; D may be TRBD1 (6 bases). With 5 bases removed from V and 1 base from J, the gap between germline ends came to 11 bases. CDR3 size: 14 residues. Germline V gene lookup returns CDR1 SGHAT and CDR2 FQDESV (reference sequence).

The chain is built from TRBV9 and TRBJ2-1; 11 nucleotides line up with TRBD2. V trimming: 4 bases; J trimming: 8 bases; junction bases outside the gene matches: 5. Germline CDR1 SGDLS, CDR2 YYNGEE. The CDR3 spans 14 residues. CDR3 residues: CASSPGTSGHEQFF. The CDR3 bases are TGTGCCAGCAGCCCAGGGACTAGCGGCCATGAGCAGTTCTTC.

The genes are TRBV24-1 and TRBJ2-7; 11 bases fit TRBD1. Germline CDR1 is KGHDR and CDR2 is SFDVKD. V gave up 1 base and J gave up 3 bases; unmatched junction bases: 1. This CDR3 is 15 amino acids long. This chain's CDR3 is CATSDFGTGGYEQYF. In DNA, the CDR3 is TGTGCCACCAGTGATTTCGGGACAGGGGGCTACGAGCAGTACTTC.

The chain couples TRBV6-5 to TRBJ2-7, with D possibly TRBD1 on 6 matching bases. Per the germline V gene, CDR1 is MNHEY and CDR2 is SVGAGI. The V and J ends lost 6 bases and 2 bases respectively, with 14 bases between them. The CDR3 contains 14 residues. CDR3 DNA: TGTGCCAGCAGCCCCCGGGACACAACCTACGAGCAGTACTTC. Protein: CASSPRDTTYEQYF.

This chain uses TRBV11-2 with TRBJ2-1, with D possibly matching TRBD2 (5 bases). This CDR3 contains 16 residues. Trimming removed 7 bases from V and 2 bases from J, with 18 bases in between. CDR1 is SGHAT, CDR2 FQNNGV, per germline. CDR3 in DNA: TGTGCCAGCACCTCGGTGGGCCTGAGGGCCTACAATGAGCAGTTCTTC. This sequence encodes CASTSVGLRAYNEQFF.

The chain couples TRBV6-6 to TRBJ1-2; 7 bases fit TRBD1. The CDR3 totals 13 residues. Unmatched junction bases numbered 9, after V lost 10 bases and J lost 4 bases. Germline CDR1 and CDR2: MNHNY and SVGAGI (reference sequence). The CDR3 loop reads CAIFDREAYGYTF. The CDR3 nucleotides read TGTGCCATCTTCGACAGGGAGGCCTATGGCTACACCTTC.

CDR3 region: CASRDTSGYSTDTQYF. In DNA form, the CDR3 reads TGTGCCAGCAGAGACACTAGCGGGTATAGCACAGATACGCAGTATTTT. The chain recombines TRBV7-3 with TRBJ2-3; 9 bases are shared with TRBD2. This CDR3 has 16 residues. Germline values: CDR1 SGHTA, CDR2 FQGTGA. V was clipped by 6 bases and J by 0 bases; unmatched bases: 7.

This clone was seen a few times. The chain is built from TRBV7-9 and TRBJ2-5; 10 bases agree with TRBD2. The CDR3 spans 19 residues. The junction had 15 bases not matched to a gene; V was cut back by 3 bases and J by 2 bases. Germline V gene sequence: CDR1 SEHNR, CDR2 FQNEAQ (reference sequence). CDR3 in amino acids: CASSFLPFSGRPVQETQYF. The CDR3 DNA reads TGTGCCAGCAGCTTCCTACCGTTTAGCGGGAGGCCAGTACAAGAGACCCAGTACTTC.

V usage is TRBV6-2 or TRBV6-3 and J usage is TRBJ2-1; D might be TRBD2 (6 bases). The CDR3 consists of 14 residues. Trimming took 0 bases from V and 10 from J, leaving 13 bases between them. Germline CDR1 and CDR2: MNHEY and SVGEGT. The CDR3 nucleotides are TGTGCCAGCAGTTACTCCCCCGGGAGCAGGGAGCAGTTCTTC. Protein sequence: CASSYSPGSREQFF.